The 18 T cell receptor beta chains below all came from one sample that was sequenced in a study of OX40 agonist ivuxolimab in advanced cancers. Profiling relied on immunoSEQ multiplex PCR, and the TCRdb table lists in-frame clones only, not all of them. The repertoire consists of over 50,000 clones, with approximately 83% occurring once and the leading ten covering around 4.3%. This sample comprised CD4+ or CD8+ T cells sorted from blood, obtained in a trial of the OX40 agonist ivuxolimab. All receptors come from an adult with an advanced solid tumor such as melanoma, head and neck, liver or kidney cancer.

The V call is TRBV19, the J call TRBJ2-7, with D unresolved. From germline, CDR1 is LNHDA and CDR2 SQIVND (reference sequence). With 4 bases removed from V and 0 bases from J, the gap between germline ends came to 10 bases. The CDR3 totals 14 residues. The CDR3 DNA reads TGTGCCAGTAGTACCTCAGAGCCCTCCTACGAGCAGTACTTC. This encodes CASSTSEPSYEQYF.

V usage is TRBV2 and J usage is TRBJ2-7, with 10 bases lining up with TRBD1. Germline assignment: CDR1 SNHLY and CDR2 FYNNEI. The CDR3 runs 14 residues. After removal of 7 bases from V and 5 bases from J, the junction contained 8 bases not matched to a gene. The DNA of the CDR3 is TGTGCCAGCACAGTCCGGGACAGGGGTGACGAGCAGTACTTC. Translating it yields CASTVRDRGDEQYF.

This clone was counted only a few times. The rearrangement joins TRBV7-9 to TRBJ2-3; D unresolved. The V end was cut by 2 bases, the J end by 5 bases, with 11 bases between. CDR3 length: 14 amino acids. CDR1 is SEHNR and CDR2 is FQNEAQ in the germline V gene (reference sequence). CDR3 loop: CASSLSSGGDTQYF. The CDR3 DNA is TGTGCCAGCAGCTTATCGTCGGGCGGAGATACGCAGTATTTT.

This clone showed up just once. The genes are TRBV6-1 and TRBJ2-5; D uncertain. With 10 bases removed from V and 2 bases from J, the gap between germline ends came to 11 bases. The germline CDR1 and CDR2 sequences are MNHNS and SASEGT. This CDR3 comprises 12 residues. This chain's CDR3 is CATAWQQETQYF. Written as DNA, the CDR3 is TGTGCCACCGCCTGGCAGCAAGAGACCCAGTACTTC.

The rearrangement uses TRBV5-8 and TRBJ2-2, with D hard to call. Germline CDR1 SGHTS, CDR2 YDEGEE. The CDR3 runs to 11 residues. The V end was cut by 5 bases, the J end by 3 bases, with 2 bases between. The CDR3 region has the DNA TGTGCCAGCAGTCACACCGGGGAGCTGTTTTTT. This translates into CASSHTGELFF.

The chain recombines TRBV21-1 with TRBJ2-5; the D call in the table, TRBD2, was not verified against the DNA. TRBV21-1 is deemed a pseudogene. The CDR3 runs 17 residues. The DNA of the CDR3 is TGTGCCAGCAGCCTCGTTGGGGGCGGGGGCGTTTCAGGGACCCAGTACTTC. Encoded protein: CASSLVGGGGVSGTQYF.

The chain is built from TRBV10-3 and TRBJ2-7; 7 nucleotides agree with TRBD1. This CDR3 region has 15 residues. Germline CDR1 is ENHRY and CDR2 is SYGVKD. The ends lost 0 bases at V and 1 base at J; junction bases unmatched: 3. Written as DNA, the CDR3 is TGTGCCATCAGTGAGTCCGGGACAGTTTCCTACGAGCAGTACTTC. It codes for CAISESGTVSYEQYF.

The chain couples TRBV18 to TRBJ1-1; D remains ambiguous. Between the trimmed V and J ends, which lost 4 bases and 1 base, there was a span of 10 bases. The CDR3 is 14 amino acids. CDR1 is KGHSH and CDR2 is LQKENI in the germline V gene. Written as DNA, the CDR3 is TGTGCCAGCTCACGACCAGGCTCGAACACTGAAGCTTTCTTT. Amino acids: CASSRPGSNTEAFF.

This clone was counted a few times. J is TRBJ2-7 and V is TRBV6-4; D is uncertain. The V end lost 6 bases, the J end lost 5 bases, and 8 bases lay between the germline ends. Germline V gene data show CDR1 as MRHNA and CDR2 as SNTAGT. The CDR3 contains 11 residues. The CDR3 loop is CASRPRNEQYF. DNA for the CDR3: TGTGCCAGCAGGCCCCGTAACGAGCAGTACTTC.

The CDR3 coding sequence is TGTGCCACCAGCAGAGAAACCCTCACACGCGGTGAGCAGTTCTTC. Amino acid sequence: CATSRETLTRGEQFF. V gene TRBV15 combines with J gene TRBJ2-1; D ambiguous. This CDR3 spans 15 amino acids. CDR1 and CDR2 from the germline V gene are LNHNV and YYDKDF (reference sequence). Trimming left V 0 bases short and J 9 bases short, with 15 bases between.

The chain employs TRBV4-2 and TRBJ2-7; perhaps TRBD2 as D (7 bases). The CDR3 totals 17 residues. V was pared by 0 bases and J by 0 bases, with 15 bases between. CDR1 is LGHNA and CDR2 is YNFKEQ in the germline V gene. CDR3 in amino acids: CASSQDLKGGGSYEQYF. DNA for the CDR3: TGTGCCAGCAGCCAAGATCTTAAGGGGGGGGGCTCCTACGAGCAGTACTTC.

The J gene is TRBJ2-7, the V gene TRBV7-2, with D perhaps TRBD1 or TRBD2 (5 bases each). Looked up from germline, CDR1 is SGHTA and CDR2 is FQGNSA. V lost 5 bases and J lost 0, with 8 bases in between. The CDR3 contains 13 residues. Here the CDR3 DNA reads TGTGCCAGCAGCCATGGGACCTCCTACGAGCAGTACTTC. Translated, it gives CASSHGTSYEQYF. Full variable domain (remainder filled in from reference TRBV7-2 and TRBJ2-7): GAGVSQSPSNKVTEKGKDVELRCDPISGHTALYWYRQSLGQGLEFLIYFQGNSAPDKSGLPSDRFSAERTGGSVSTLTIQRTQQEDSAVYLCASSHGTSYEQYFGPGTRLTVT.

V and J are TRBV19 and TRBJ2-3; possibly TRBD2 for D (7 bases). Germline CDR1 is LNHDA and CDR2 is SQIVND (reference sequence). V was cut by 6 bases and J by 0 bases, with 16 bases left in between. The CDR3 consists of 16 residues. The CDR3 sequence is CASREKGGRSTDTQYF. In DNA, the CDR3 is TGTGCCAGTAGGGAGAAGGGGGGGCGCAGCACAGATACGCAGTATTTT.

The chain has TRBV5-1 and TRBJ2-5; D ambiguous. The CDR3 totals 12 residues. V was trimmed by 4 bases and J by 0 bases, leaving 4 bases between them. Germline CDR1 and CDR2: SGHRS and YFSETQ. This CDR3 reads CASSQDQETQYF. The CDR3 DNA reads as TGCGCCAGCAGCCAGGACCAAGAGACCCAGTACTTC. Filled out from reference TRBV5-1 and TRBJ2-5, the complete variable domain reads KAGVTQTPRYLIKTRGQQVTLSCSPISGHRSVSWYQQTPGQGLQFLFEYFSETQRNKGNFPGRFSGRQFSNSRSEMNVSTLELGDSALYLCASSQDQETQYFGPGTRLLVL.

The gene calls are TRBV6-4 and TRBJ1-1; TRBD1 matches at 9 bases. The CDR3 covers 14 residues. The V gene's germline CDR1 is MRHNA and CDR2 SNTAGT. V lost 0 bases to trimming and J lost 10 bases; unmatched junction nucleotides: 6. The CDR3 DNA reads TGTGCCAGCAGTGACTCTCGACAGGGGGGGGTAGCTTTCTTT. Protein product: CASSDSRQGGVAFF.

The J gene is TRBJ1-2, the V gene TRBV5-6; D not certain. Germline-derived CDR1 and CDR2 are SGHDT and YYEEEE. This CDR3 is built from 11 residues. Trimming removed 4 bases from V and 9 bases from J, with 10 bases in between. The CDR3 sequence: CASSIGRSYTF. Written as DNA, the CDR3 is TGTGCCAGCAGCATCGGTAGGAGCTACACCTTC. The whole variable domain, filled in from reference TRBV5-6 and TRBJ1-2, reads DAGVTQSPTHLIKTRGQQVTLRCSPKSGHDTVSWYQQALGQGPQFIFQYYEEEERQRGNFPDRFSGHQFPNYSSELNVNALLLGDSALYLCASSIGRSYTFGSGTRLTVV.

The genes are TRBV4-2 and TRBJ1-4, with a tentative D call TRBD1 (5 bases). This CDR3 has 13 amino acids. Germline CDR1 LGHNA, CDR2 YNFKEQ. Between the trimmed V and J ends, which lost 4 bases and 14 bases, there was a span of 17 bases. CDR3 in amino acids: CASSPGGAGPLFF. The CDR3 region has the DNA TGTGCCAGCAGCCCGGGGGGTGCAGGGCCTCTGTTTTTT.

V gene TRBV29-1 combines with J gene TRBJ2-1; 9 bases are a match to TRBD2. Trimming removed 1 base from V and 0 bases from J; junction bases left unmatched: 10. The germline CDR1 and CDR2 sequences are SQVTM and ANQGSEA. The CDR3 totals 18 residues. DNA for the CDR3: TGCAGCGTTGAAGGCGGGGCGGGGGGGCTGAGCTCCTACAATGAGCAGTTCTTC. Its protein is CSVEGGAGGLSSYNEQFF.